The rows below give T cell receptor beta chains drawn from one sample of a study of blood T cell repertoires in COVID-19. Sequencing was performed with immunoSEQ multiplex PCR; in TCRdb, only in-frame clones are kept and a portion is missing. The sample includes around 210,000 clones, 85% of them seen just once. The material sequenced was peripheral blood. The receptors were gathered from a man aged 45-65 years with COVID-19, enrolled during active disease. Both conserved end residues are part of each CDR3. D genes are given only for firm matches. Rows may omit the clone size; those that give it use once, few, many or a size class.

TRBV27,TRBJ2-7,.,15,TRBD2,CASRPVGGGRHEQYF,TGTGCCAGCAGGCCGGTCGGCGGGGGGAGGCACGAGCAGTACTTC
TRBV20-1,TRBJ2-5,.,15,TRBD2,CSASPWTSGGETQYF,TGCAGTGCTAGTCCCTGGACTAGCGGGGGAGAGACCCAGTACTTC
TRBV3-1/TRBV3-2,TRBJ2-3,.,16,TRBD2,CASSSRLAGGPDTQYF,TGTGCCAGCAGCTCCCGACTAGCGGGGGGGCCAGATACGCAGTATTTT
TRBV14,TRBJ1-1,.,15,.,CASSQSRGGNTEAFF,TGTGCCAGCAGCCAGTCGCGAGGGGGGAACACTGAAGCTTTCTTT
TRBV2,TRBJ1-5,once,17,.,CASSWGVGAYSNQPQHF,TGTGCCAGCAGTTGGGGTGTGGGGGCGTATAGCAATCAGCCCCAGCATTTT
TRBV2,TRBJ1-1,.,13,.,CASSGRRDTEAFF,TGTGCCAGCAGCGGCCGCAGGGACACTGAAGCTTTCTTT
TRBV14,TRBJ2-7,few,17,TRBD2,CASSQWTSGAARGEQYF,TGTGCCAGCAGCCAATGGACTAGCGGGGCCGCAAGGGGCGAGCAGTACTTC
TRBV5-1,TRBJ2-5,.,16,TRBD1,CASSLEGQGRRETQYF,TGCGCCAGCAGCTTGGAGGGACAGGGGAGGCGGGAGACCCAGTACTTC
TRBV19,TRBJ1-5,few,17,TRBD1,CASSFGTGSYSNQPQHF,TGTGCCAGTAGTTTCGGGACAGGGTCATATAGCAATCAGCCCCAGCATTTT
TRBV4-1,TRBJ2-1,.,17,TRBD1,CASSHFKGQGPINEQFF,TGCGCCAGCAGCCATTTCAAAGGACAGGGTCCTATCAATGAGCAGTTCTTC
TRBV5-1,TRBJ1-1,.,14,.,CASSLEGQAIEAFF,TGCGCCAGCAGTCTGGAGGGTCAAGCAATTGAAGCTTTCTTT
TRBV7-9,TRBJ2-3,.,17,TRBD2,CASSLVALAGVTDTQYF,TGTGCCAGCAGCTTAGTAGCCTTAGCGGGGGTTACAGATACGCAGTATTTT
TRBV12-3/TRBV12-4,TRBJ1-2,.,11,.,CASSSEGGYTF,TGTGCCAGCAGCTCCGAGGGTGGCTACACCTTC
TRBV5-1,TRBJ2-3,.,14,TRBD2,CASSGTASGDTQYF,TGCGCCAGCAGCGGGACGGCTAGCGGAGATACGCAGTATTTT
TRBV18,TRBJ2-3,.,16,TRBD1,CASSPAGQGRTDTQYF,TGTGCCAGCTCACCGGCAGGACAGGGGCGCACAGATACGCAGTATTTT
TRBV5-1,TRBJ2-3,.,15,TRBD2,CASSPSGGRTDTQYF,TGCGCCAGCAGCCCCTCGGGGGGGCGCACAGATACGCAGTATTTT
TRBV4-3,TRBJ1-4,.,16,.,CASSPGLRGTNEKLFF,TGCGCCAGCAGCCCGGGGCTGAGGGGGACTAATGAAAAACTGTTTTTT
TRBV6-6,TRBJ1-1,.,15,.,CASTLPLGVDTEAFF,TGTGCCAGCACCCTCCCCTTGGGAGTGGACACTGAAGCTTTCTTT
TRBV30,TRBJ1-5,.,13,TRBD1,CAWGQGSNQPQHF,TGTGCCTGGGGACAGGGGAGCAATCAGCCCCAGCATTTT
TRBV19,TRBJ1-6,.,16,.,CASSITRDRGIHSLHF,TGTGCCAGTAGTATAACCCGGGACCGGGGGATTCATTCCCTCCACTTT
TRBV6-5,TRBJ2-5,.,13,.,CASQPAGGETQYF,TGTGCCAGCCAACCTGCAGGGGGGGAGACCCAGTACTTC
TRBV7-2,TRBJ1-5,.,15,.,CASSSDSHRNQPQHF,TGTGCCAGCAGCTCGGACAGTCATCGGAATCAGCCCCAGCATTTT
TRBV19,TRBJ2-7,.,11,.,CASSTTYEQYF,TGTGCCAGTAGTACCACTTACGAGCAGTACTTC
TRBV3-1/TRBV3-2,TRBJ2-3,.,14,.,CASSQIPLADTQYF,TGTGCCAGCAGCCAAATCCCCCTTGCAGATACGCAGTATTTT
TRBV9,TRBJ2-7,.,15,.,CASSVGQASSEEQYF,TGTGCCAGCAGCGTAGGACAGGCCTCAAGTGAAGAGCAGTACTTC
TRBV2,TRBJ1-2,once,14,.,CASSEDHLPGGYTF,TGTGCCAGCAGTGAAGATCACCTCCCAGGTGGCTACACCTTC
TRBV6-5,TRBJ1-5,.,16,TRBD1,CASSYNTGTDNQPQHF,TGTGCCAGCAGTTACAATACTGGGACAGACAATCAGCCCCAGCATTTT
TRBV3-1/TRBV3-2,TRBJ2-5,.,14,.,CASSATGRMETQYF,TGTGCCAGCAGCGCGACAGGGAGGATGGAGACCCAGTACTTC
TRBV7-9,TRBJ2-1,few,15,TRBD1,CASSFGQAFYNEQFF,TGTGCCAGCAGCTTCGGACAGGCCTTTTACAATGAGCAGTTCTTC
TRBV6-2/TRBV6-3,TRBJ2-2,.,11,.,CASSHLEELFF,TGTGCCAGCAGCCACTTAGAGGAGCTGTTTTTT
TRBV9,TRBJ2-3,few,14,TRBD1,CASSAGQGPDTQYF,TGTGCCAGCAGCGCCGGACAGGGCCCAGATACGCAGTATTTT
TRBV7-2,TRBJ1-1,once,15,.,CASTKGTGGNTEAFF,TGTGCCAGCACCAAAGGGACGGGGGGGAACACTGAAGCTTTCTTT
TRBV7-2,TRBJ1-2,.,12,.,CASSLRSGGYTF,TGTGCCAGCAGCCTCAGGTCGGGAGGCTACACCTTC
TRBV2,TRBJ2-7,.,15,TRBD1,CASIPHRDRVSEQYF,TGTGCCAGCATCCCCCACCGGGACAGGGTGTCCGAGCAGTACTTC
TRBV6-5,TRBJ1-1,.,16,TRBD1,CASSSDRGLGNTEAFF,TGTGCCAGCAGTTCAGACAGGGGGCTAGGAAACACTGAAGCTTTCTTT
TRBV23-1,TRBJ2-1,.,16,.,CASSERDTGEGNEQFF,TGCGCCAGCAGTGAACGGGACACCGGGGAAGGTAATGAGCAGTTCTTC
TRBV5-1,TRBJ2-3,.,15,.,CASSFGSGSTDTQYF,TGCGCCAGCAGCTTCGGGTCGGGGAGCACAGATACGCAGTATTTT
TRBV14,TRBJ1-3,.,15,TRBD1,CASSAGQGAQDTIYF,TGTGCCAGCAGCGCGGGACAGGGGGCTCAGGACACCATATATTTT
TRBV19,TRBJ1-5,.,14,.,CASSIEARDQPQHF,TGTGCCAGTAGTATTGAGGCCAGGGATCAGCCCCAGCATTTT
TRBV29-1,TRBJ2-3,.,15,.,CSVDYRAMGTDTQYF,TGCAGCGTCGATTACAGGGCGATGGGCACAGATACGCAGTATTTT
TRBV9,TRBJ2-7,.,14,TRBD1,CASSVGDRTYEQYF,TGTGCCAGCAGCGTAGGGGACAGAACGTACGAGCAGTACTTC
TRBV4-2,TRBJ2-1,.,17,.,CASSQVWGQGSYNEQFF,TGTGCCAGCAGCCAAGTATGGGGGCAGGGTAGCTACAATGAGCAGTTCTTC
TRBV3-1/TRBV3-2,TRBJ2-1,.,15,TRBD2,CASSLVAGPYNEQFF,TGTGCCAGCAGCCTGGTAGCGGGTCCCTACAATGAGCAGTTCTTC
TRBV9,TRBJ2-7,.,16,.,CASSVATGQGPHEQYF,TGTGCCAGCAGCGTAGCTACCGGGCAGGGGCCCCACGAGCAGTACTTC
TRBV20-1,TRBJ1-2,.,13,.,CSASRAQGDGYTF,TGCAGTGCTAGTCGGGCCCAGGGCGATGGCTACACCTTC
TRBV9,TRBJ2-6,.,19,.,CASSVGGGVLGTGANVLTF,TGTGCCAGCAGCGTAGGAGGAGGTGTCTTGGGGACTGGGGCCAACGTCCTGACTTTC
TRBV7-9,TRBJ1-2,.,16,TRBD1,CASSFRDRAPGEGYTF,TGTGCCAGCAGCTTCCGGGACAGGGCCCCCGGGGAGGGCTACACCTTC
TRBV5-1,TRBJ2-1,.,16,.,CASSLAGGRLLNEQFF,TGCGCCAGCAGCTTGGCCGGGGGGCGGCTTCTGAATGAGCAGTTCTTC